The next 24 T cell receptor beta chains were all read from a single sample in a study of blood T cell repertoires in COVID-19. TCRdb's copy holds only in-frame clones and misses some; the assay was immunoSEQ multiplex PCR. The table shows roughly 670,000 clones, with about nine tenths occurring only once. The material sequenced was peripheral blood. The receptors derive from a woman in her late teens or twenties with acute or convalescent COVID-19.

The chain is built from TRBV2 and TRBJ2-5; tentative D call: TRBD2 (6 bases). Trimming stripped 7 bases from V and 3 bases from J, with 12 bases between. From germline, CDR1 is SNHLY and CDR2 FYNNEI. The CDR3 extends over 13 amino acids. The CDR3 here is CASNGGAKETQYF. In DNA, the CDR3 is TGTGCCAGCAATGGAGGGGCGAAAGAGACCCAGTACTTC.

This clone was counted a few times. The chain joins TRBV3-1 (or the pseudogene TRBV3-2) to TRBJ1-5; D is perhaps TRBD1 (5 bases). With 1 base removed from V and 7 bases from J, the gap between germline ends came to 11 bases. There are 14 residues in the CDR3. The germline V gene encodes CDR1 LGHDT and CDR2 YNNKEL (reference sequence). The CDR3: CASSQGGAWQPQHF. The CDR3, as DNA: TGTGCCAGCAGCCAAGGCGGGGCTTGGCAGCCCCAGCATTTT.

The chain uses TRBV25-1 and TRBJ2-7; 7 bases line up with TRBD2. V shed 1 base, J shed 8 bases, and the junction held 5 bases outside the gene matches. Germline CDR1 MGHDK, CDR2 SYGVNS. This CDR3 region has 13 residues. DNA of the CDR3: TGTGCCAGCAGTGAATTGGGAGGGGAGCAGCAGTACTTC. Translating gives CASSELGGEQQYF.

This clone appeared a few times. This rearrangement joins TRBV12-3 or TRBV12-4 to TRBJ1-1, with D hard to call. The CDR3 sequence is 13 residues long. Trimming stripped 3 bases from V and 13 bases from J, with 18 bases between. The CDR3 nucleotides read TGTGCCAGCAGTTTCCCCGGGGATGGGGTGGTTTTCTTT. Amino acid sequence: CASSFPGDGVVFF.

Note on this clone: This same CDR3 is encoded by further DNA sequences in the sample. J is TRBJ2-7 and V is TRBV2; D uncertain. With 7 bases removed from V and 1 base from J, the gap between germline ends came to 5 bases. The CDR3 has 11 residues. Germline CDR1 SNHLY, CDR2 FYNNEI. The CDR3 nucleotides are TGTGCCAGCATTTCTTCCTACGAGCAGTACTTC. Its translation is CASISSYEQYF.

The chain uses TRBV7-9 and TRBJ2-7; 10 bases agree with TRBD2. The CDR3 is made up of 17 amino acids. Germline values: CDR1 SEHNR, CDR2 FQNEAQ (reference sequence). Trimming removed 0 bases from V and 5 bases from J; junction bases left unmatched: 10. The CDR3 loop is CASSLASGGAAGDEQYF. CDR3 in DNA: TGTGCCAGCAGCTTAGCGAGCGGGGGGGCCGCAGGGGACGAGCAGTACTTC.

This rearrangement joins TRBV9 to TRBJ1-2; tentatively, D is TRBD1 (6 bases). V lost 0 bases and J lost 8, with 14 bases in between. This CDR3 is built from 14 residues. Germline CDR1 reads SGDLS; CDR2 reads YYNGEE. The CDR3 DNA reads TGTGCCAGCAGCGTAGGCGGGTGGACAGAGGGCTACACCTTC. This translates into CASSVGGWTEGYTF.

The J gene is TRBJ1-2, the V gene TRBV10-3; D is unclear. Germline assignment: CDR1 ENHRY and CDR2 SYGVKD. The CDR3 covers 14 residues. V gave up 11 bases and J gave up 3 bases, with 19 bases separating them. CDR3 DNA sequence: TGTGCCGCCGAGTCCAGGAATACCTACTATGGCTACACCTTC. Translation gives CAAESRNTYYGYTF.

The chain is built from TRBV3-1 (or the pseudogene TRBV3-2) and TRBJ1-2; 7 bases agree with TRBD1. The CDR3 sequence is 13 residues long. V lost 1 base to trimming and J lost 7 bases; unmatched junction nucleotides: 3. Germline CDR1 and CDR2: LGHDT and YNNKEL (reference sequence). CDR3 residues: CASSQGGGSGYTF. As DNA, the CDR3 is TGTGCCAGCAGCCAAGGAGGGGGCTCTGGCTACACCTTC.

The CDR3 nucleotides read TGTGCCAGCAGCACGGGACACCGAAACTATGGCTACACCTTC. The encoded protein is CASSTGHRNYGYTF. The chain joins TRBV6-5 to TRBJ1-2, with TRBD1 as a possible D gene (6 bases). Looked up from germline, CDR1 is MNHEY and CDR2 is SVGAGI. Trimming took off 6 bases at V and 2 bases at J, with 13 bases between the two ends. The CDR3 sequence is 14 residues long.

In the case of this clone: This sample includes further DNA sequences coding for the same CDR3. The chain recombines TRBV2 with TRBJ2-7; D is possibly TRBD2 (5 bases). CDR3 length equals 13 residues. V was trimmed by 3 bases and J by 0 bases, leaving 6 bases between them. Germline loops: CDR1 SNHLY, CDR2 FYNNEI. The CDR3 is CASSDGSSYEQYF. CDR3 DNA sequence: TGTGCCAGCAGTGATGGGAGCTCCTACGAGCAGTACTTC.

V gene TRBV4-3 combines with J gene TRBJ2-1; 7 nucleotides agree with TRBD1. Germline CDR1 LGHNA, CDR2 YSLEER. Germline trimming cut 1 base from V and 7 bases from J; bases unmatched to any gene: 10. The CDR3 is 16 residues long. CDR3 bases: TGCGCCAGCAGCCAAGCCAAGGGGACAGCTAAAAATGAGCAGTTCTTC. Translated: CASSQAKGTAKNEQFF.

This clone was counted a single time. The chain uses TRBV27 and TRBJ1-1, with TRBD1 matching 7 bases. The CDR3 consists of 13 residues. Germline V lookup: CDR1 MNHEY, CDR2 SMNVEV (reference sequence). Trimming removed 3 bases from V and 7 bases from J; junction bases left unmatched: 5. CDR3 DNA: TGTGCCAGCAGTTTGGGCAGGGGGATTGAAGCTTTCTTT. It encodes CASSLGRGIEAFF.

With respect to this clone: This sample also contains other DNA sequences that code for the same CDR3. The chain is built from TRBV3-1 (or the pseudogene TRBV3-2) and TRBJ1-3; the D is unclear. Germline V gene sequence: CDR1 LGHDT, CDR2 YNNKEL (reference sequence). This CDR3 is 14 amino acids long. V was shortened by 1 base and J by 3 bases, with 7 bases between the two germline ends. The CDR3 reads CASSQVGGGNTIYF. The DNA of the CDR3 is TGTGCCAGCAGCCAAGTCGGAGGTGGAAACACCATATATTTT.

The chain couples TRBV6-4 to TRBJ1-6, with TRBD1 identical over 9 bases. The germline gives CDR1 MRHNA, CDR2 SNTAGT. The J segment lost 7 bases and the V segment lost 9 bases, leaving 10 bases of the junction unmatched. The CDR3 has 15 residues. CDR3 amino acids: CARDGDRVKNSPLHF. In nucleotides, the CDR3 is TGTGCCAGGGACGGGGACAGGGTAAAGAATTCACCCCTCCACTTT.

This clone was found once. This sample also contains other DNA sequences that code for the same CDR3. The genes are TRBV6-5 and TRBJ2-7; a possible D gene is TRBD1 (6 bases). Germline V CDR1 and CDR2: MNHEY, SVGAGI. CDR3 length: 13 amino acids. With 5 bases removed from V and 2 bases from J, the gap between germline ends came to 10 bases. CDR3 in DNA: TGTGCCAGCAGTCCCCCAGGGGCCTACGAGCAGTACTTC. It codes for CASSPPGAYEQYF.

This chain connects TRBV5-6 to TRBJ2-7; D is undetermined. Per the germline V gene, CDR1 is SGHDT and CDR2 is YYEEEE. The CDR3 has 14 amino acids. Trimming cost V 0 bases and J 0 bases, with 7 bases left between them. DNA of the CDR3: TGTGCCAGCAGCTTGGGGGCCCGCTCCTACGAGCAGTACTTC. It yields the protein CASSLGARSYEQYF. Drawing the rest from reference TRBV5-6 and TRBJ2-7, the complete variable domain is DAGVTQSPTHLIKTRGQQVTLRCSPKSGHDTVSWYQQALGQGPQFIFQYYEEEERQRGNFPDRFSGHQFPNYSSELNVNALLLGDSALYLCASSLGARSYEQYFGPGTRLTVT.

This clone appeared once. The CDR3 DNA sequence: TGTGCCACCACAGAATCTAGCACAGATACGCAGTATTTT. Residues: CATTESSTDTQYF. This rearrangement joins TRBV6-5 to TRBJ2-3; D is ambiguous. Deletions cut 10 bases from V and 0 bases from J, with 11 bases between. The CDR3 spans 13 residues. The germline V gene encodes CDR1 MNHEY and CDR2 SVGAGI.

V usage is TRBV5-4 and J usage is TRBJ1-1; weak D call: TRBD1 (6 bases). V was cut by 0 bases and J by 1 base, with 13 bases left in between. The CDR3 length is 16 residues. CDR1 and CDR2 (germline): SGHNT, YYREEE (reference sequence). The CDR3 sequence is CASSLDPGVANTEAFF. The DNA for the CDR3 is TGTGCCAGCAGCTTGGATCCAGGGGTGGCGAACACTGAAGCTTTCTTT.

The chain employs TRBV5-4 and TRBJ1-5; D uncertain. The CDR3 has 15 amino acids. The germline CDR1 and CDR2 sequences are SGHNT and YYREEE (reference sequence). V lost 0 bases, J lost 4 bases, and 11 bases lay in between. DNA for the CDR3: TGTGCCAGCAGCTTGGACGGGAGAGCGAATCAGCCCCAGCATTTT. Translating it yields CASSLDGRANQPQHF.

The chain couples TRBV5-6 to TRBJ2-5; 7 positions match TRBD1. The CDR3 runs to 14 residues. The V and J ends lost 0 bases and 4 bases, in that order; junction bases with no gene match: 3. The germline gives CDR1 SGHDT, CDR2 YYEEEE. CDR3 DNA: TGTGCCAGCAGCTTGGCAGGGGGTGGAGAGACCCAGTACTTC. The encoded protein is CASSLAGGGETQYF.

The V call is TRBV29-1, the J call TRBJ2-7, with D possibly being TRBD2 (5 bases). Germline CDR1 is SQVTM and CDR2 is ANQGSEA. The CDR3 consists of 13 residues. V gave up 4 bases and J gave up 4 bases, with 14 bases separating them. In DNA form, the CDR3 reads TGCAGCGTTGTTGGATCTGGAGGTTACGAGCAGTACTTC. Its protein is CSVVGSGGYEQYF.

This chain links TRBV15 with TRBJ2-1, with 7 bases lining up with TRBD2. From germline, CDR1 is LNHNV and CDR2 YYDKDF (reference sequence). V gave up 3 bases and J gave up 0 bases; unmatched junction bases: 2. The CDR3 length is 15 residues. The CDR3 loop is CATSSGEGSYNEQFF. For the CDR3, the DNA is TGTGCCACCAGCAGCGGGGAGGGCTCCTACAATGAGCAGTTCTTC.

The chain couples TRBV7-9 to TRBJ1-6; D call uncertain. The length of the CDR3 is 16 residues. Germline V gene sequence: CDR1 SEHNR, CDR2 FQNEAQ (reference sequence). Trimming removed 2 bases at V and 0 bases at J, with 8 bases between. The CDR3 bases are TGTGCCAGCAGCTTATTCCGGAGCTCCTATAATTCACCCCTCCACTTT. Translating it yields CASSLFRSSYNSPLHF.